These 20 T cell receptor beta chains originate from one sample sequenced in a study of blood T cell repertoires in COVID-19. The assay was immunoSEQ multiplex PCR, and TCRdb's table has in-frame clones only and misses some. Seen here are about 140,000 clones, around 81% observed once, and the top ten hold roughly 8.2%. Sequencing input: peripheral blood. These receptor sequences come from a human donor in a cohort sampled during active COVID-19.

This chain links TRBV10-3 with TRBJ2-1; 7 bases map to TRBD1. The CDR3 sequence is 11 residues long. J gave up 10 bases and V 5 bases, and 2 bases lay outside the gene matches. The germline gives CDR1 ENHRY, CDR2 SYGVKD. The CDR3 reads CAISRTGEQFF. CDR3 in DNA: TGTGCCATCAGTCGGACAGGAGAGCAGTTCTTC.

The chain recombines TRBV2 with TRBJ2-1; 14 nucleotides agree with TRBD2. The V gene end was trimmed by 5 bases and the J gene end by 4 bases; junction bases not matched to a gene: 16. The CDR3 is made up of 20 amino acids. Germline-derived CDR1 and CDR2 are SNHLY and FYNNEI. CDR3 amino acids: CASSPRLRLAGGLLYNEQFF. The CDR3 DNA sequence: TGTGCCAGCAGTCCAAGATTAAGACTAGCGGGAGGGCTTTTGTACAATGAGCAGTTCTTC.

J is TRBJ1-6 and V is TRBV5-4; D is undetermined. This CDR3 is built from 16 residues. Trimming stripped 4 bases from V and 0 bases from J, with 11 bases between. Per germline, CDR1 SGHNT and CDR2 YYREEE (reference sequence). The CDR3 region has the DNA TGTGCCAGCAGCCCGGTAGGGAGCTCCTATAATTCACCCCTCCACTTT. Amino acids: CASSPVGSSYNSPLHF.

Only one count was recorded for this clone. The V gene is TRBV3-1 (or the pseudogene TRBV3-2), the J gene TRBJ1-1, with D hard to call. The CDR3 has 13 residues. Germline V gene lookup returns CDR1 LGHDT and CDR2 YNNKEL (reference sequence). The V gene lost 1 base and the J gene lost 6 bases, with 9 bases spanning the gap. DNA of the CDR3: TGTGCCAGCAGCCAAGGCACCGGGGCTGAAGCTTTCTTT. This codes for CASSQGTGAEAFF.

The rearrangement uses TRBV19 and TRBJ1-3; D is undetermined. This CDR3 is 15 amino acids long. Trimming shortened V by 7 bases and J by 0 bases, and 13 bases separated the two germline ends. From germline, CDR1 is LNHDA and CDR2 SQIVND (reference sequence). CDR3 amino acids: CASIGPGLSGNTIYF. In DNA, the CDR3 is TGTGCCAGTATCGGTCCAGGACTCTCTGGAAACACCATATATTTT.

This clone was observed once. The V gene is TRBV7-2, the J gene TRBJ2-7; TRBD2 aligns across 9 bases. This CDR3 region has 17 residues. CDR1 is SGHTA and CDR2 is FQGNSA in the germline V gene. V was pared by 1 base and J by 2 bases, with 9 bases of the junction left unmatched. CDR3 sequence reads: CASSLEQWAGGPYEQYF. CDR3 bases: TGTGCCAGCAGCTTAGAACAGTGGGCGGGAGGGCCCTACGAGCAGTACTTC.

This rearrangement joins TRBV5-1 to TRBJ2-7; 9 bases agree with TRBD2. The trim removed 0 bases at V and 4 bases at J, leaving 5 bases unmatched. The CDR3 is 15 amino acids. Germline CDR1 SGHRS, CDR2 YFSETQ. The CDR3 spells CASSLVTSGSYEQYF. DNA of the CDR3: TGCGCCAGCAGCTTGGTAACTAGCGGGTCTTACGAGCAGTACTTC.

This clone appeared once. The CDR3, as DNA: TGTGCCAGCAGCTCCAACAGGGGAAATTCACCCCTCCACTTT. Protein sequence: CASSSNRGNSPLHF. The chain employs TRBV7-2 and TRBJ1-6; 7 positions agree with TRBD1. This CDR3 spans 14 amino acids. The V gene end was trimmed by 4 bases and the J gene end by 7 bases; junction bases not matched to a gene: 4. CDR1 is SGHTA, CDR2 FQGNSA, per germline.

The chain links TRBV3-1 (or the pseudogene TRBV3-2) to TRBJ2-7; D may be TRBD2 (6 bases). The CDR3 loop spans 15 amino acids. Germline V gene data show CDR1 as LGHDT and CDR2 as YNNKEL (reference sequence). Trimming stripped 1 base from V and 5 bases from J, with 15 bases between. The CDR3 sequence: CASSQVGRDWDEQYF. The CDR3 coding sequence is TGTGCCAGCAGCCAAGTGGGGCGGGACTGGGACGAGCAGTACTTC.

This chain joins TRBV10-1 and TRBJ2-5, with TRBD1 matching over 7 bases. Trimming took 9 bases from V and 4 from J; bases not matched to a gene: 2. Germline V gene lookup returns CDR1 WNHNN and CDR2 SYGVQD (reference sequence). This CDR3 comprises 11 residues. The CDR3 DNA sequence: TGCGCCAGACAGGGGTTAGAGACCCAGTACTTC. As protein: CARQGLETQYF.

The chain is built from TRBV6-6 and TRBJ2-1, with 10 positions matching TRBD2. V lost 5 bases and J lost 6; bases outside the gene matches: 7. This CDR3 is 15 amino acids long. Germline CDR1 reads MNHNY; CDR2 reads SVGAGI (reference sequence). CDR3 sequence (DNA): TGTGCCAGCAGTAAGCTAGCGGGAGAGTTCAATGAGCAGTTCTTC. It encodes CASSKLAGEFNEQFF.

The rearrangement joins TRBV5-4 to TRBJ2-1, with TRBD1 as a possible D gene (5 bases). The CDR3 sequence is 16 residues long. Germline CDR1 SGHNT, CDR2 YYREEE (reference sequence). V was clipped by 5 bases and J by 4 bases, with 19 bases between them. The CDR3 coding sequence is TGTGCCAGCAGACTGGGGCTGACAGAATCATACAATGAGCAGTTCTTC. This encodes CASRLGLTESYNEQFF.

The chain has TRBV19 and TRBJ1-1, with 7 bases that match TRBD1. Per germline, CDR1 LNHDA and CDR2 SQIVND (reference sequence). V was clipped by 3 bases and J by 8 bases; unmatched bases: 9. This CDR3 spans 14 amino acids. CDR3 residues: CASSMIPRTGEAFF. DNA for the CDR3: TGTGCCAGTAGTATGATTCCCCGGACAGGAGAAGCTTTCTTT. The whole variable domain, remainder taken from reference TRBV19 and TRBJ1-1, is DGGITQSPKYLFRKEGQNVTLSCEQNLNHDAMYWYRQDPGQGLRLIYYSQIVNDFQKGDIAEGYSVSREKKESFPLTVTSAQKNPTAFYLCASSMIPRTGEAFFGQGTRLTVV.

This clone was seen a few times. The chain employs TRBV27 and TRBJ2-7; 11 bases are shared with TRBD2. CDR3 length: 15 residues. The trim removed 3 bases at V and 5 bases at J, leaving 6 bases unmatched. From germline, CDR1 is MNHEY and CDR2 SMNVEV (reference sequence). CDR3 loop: CASSFTTSGNDEQYF. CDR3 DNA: TGTGCCAGCAGTTTCACGACTAGCGGGAATGACGAGCAGTACTTC.

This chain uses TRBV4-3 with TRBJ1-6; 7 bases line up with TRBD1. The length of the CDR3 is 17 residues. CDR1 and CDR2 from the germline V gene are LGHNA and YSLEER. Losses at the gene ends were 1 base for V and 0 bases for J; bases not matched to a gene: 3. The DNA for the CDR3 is TGCGCCAGCAGCCAAGGGACAGGCAGCTCCTATAATTCACCCCTCCACTTT. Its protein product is CASSQGTGSSYNSPLHF.

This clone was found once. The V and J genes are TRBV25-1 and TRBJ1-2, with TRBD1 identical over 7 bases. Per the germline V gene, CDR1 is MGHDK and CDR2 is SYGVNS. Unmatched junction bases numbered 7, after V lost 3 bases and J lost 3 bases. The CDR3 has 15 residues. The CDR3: CASSDLGQSYYGYTF. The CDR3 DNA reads TGTGCCAGCAGTGACCTGGGACAGAGCTACTATGGCTACACCTTC.

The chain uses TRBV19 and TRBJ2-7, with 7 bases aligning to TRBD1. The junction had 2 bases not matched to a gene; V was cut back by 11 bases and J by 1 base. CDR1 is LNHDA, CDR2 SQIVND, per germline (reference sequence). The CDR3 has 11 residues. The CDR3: CASGQSYEQYF. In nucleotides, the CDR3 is TGTGCCTCGGGACAGTCCTACGAGCAGTACTTC.

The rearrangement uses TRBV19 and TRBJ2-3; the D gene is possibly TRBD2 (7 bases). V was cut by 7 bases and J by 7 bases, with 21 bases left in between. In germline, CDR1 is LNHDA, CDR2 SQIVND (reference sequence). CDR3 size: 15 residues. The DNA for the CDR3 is TGTGCCAGTAAGGATACGGGCGGGGGCCCAAATACGCAGTATTTT. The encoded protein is CASKDTGGGPNTQYF.

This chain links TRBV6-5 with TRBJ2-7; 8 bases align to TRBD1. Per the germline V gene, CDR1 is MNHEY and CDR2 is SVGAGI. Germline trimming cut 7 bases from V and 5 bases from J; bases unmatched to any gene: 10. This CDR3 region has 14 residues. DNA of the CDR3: TGTGCCAGCATCTCAGGGGGCTCGGACCACGAGCAGTACTTC. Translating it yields CASISGGSDHEQYF.

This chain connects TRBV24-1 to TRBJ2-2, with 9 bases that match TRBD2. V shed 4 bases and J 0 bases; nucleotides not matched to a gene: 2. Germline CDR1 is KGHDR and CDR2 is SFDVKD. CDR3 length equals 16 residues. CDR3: CATSELAGTNTGELFF. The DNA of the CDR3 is TGTGCCACCAGTGAGCTAGCGGGAACGAACACCGGGGAGCTGTTTTTT.